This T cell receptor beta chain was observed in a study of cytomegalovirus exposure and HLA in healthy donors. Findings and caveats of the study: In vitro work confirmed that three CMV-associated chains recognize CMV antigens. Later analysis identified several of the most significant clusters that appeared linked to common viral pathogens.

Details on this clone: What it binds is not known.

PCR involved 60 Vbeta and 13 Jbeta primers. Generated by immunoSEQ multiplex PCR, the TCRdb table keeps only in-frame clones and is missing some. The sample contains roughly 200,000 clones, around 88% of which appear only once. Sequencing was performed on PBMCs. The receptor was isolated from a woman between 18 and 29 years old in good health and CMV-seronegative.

The CDR3 nucleotides read TGTGCCAGCAAAGGAGTGCTCCAAGAGACCCAGTACTTC. Protein: CASKGVLQETQYF. The chain combines TRBV5-4 with TRBJ2-5; D is uncertain. The CDR3 length is 13 residues. Looked up from germline, CDR1 is SGHNT and CDR2 is YYREEE (reference sequence). Trimming took 6 bases from V and 1 from J, leaving 10 bases between them.